Here is one T cell receptor (beta chain) with its context. Its antigen is not identified. The PCR made use of 60 Vbeta and 13 Jbeta primers. Clones were sequenced by immunoSEQ multiplex PCR, and TCRdb holds only the in-frame ones, with some missing. Of about 180,000 clones listed, roughly 84% are singletons. The entry originates in a study of cytomegalovirus exposure and HLA in healthy donors. Across the study: The study's early data release held about 80 million unique TCRs from HLA-typed donors.

Broader study findings: A missense variant in DCLRE1C was later tied to TCR beta V- and J-gene trimming.

Sample: PBMCs. The sequence was collected from a man aged 25-45 years in good health and CMV-seronegative.

The CDR3 bases are TGTGCCAGCAGCCGGAACAGTGTCTACGAGCAGTACTTC. Its protein is CASSRNSVYEQYF. This chain uses TRBV5-4 with TRBJ2-7; D is unresolved. V lost 4 bases and J 3 bases, leaving 11 bases between the germline ends. This CDR3 spans 13 amino acids. CDR1 is SGHNT, CDR2 YYREEE, per germline (reference sequence).